These T cell receptor beta chains were read from a single sample in a study of human T cells and chemical hapten exposure. One entry per CDR3 protein, called by TCRdb with MiXCR from the RACE reads. Of roughly 120,000 distinct CDR3 sequences in the sample, about 12% were seen once. Sequenced material: whole blood, taken in connection with sensitization to the hapten diphenylcyclopropenone (DPC). All receptors derive from a woman in her fifties or sixties with alopecia areata. Some clones in this sample may be carry-over from other donors' samples. Each CDR3 is given with its conserved first and last residue.

v_gene	j_gene	CDR3aa
TRBV27	TRBJ1-1	CASSPREGIIAFF
TRBV7-2	TRBJ2-7	CASSLYPGTGLSYEQYF
TRBV5-1	TRBJ2-5	CASSLSGRYQETQYF
TRBV28	TRBJ2-3	CASRRAYPDKGTDTQYF
TRBV29-1	TRBJ2-1	CSVVGGQATGEQFF
TRBV7-8	TRBJ2-1	CASSLPPSGGASYNEQFF
TRBV10-3	TRBJ2-7	CAISDPGPYEQYF
TRBV18	TRBJ2-6	CASSPNESGANVLTF
TRBV13	TRBJ1-1	CASSRGRPNTEAFF
TRBV25-1	TRBJ1-4	CASGRAGNEKLFF
TRBV28	TRBJ2-7	CASSLSIGTGGLHF
TRBV29-1	TRBJ1-1	CSVAPTGVMNTEAFF
TRBV12-3/TRBV12-4	TRBJ2-2	CASSSDRALNTGELFF
TRBV10-3	TRBJ1-1	CAIGSASNTEAFF
TRBV4-1	TRBJ2-2	CASGNTGELFF
TRBV6-5	TRBJ2-5	CASRGWLQETQYF
TRBV29-1	TRBJ1-1	CSVEDTLNTEAFF
TRBV2	TRBJ1-5	CASMMTVNQPQHF
TRBV18	TRBJ1-3	CASSATRTAGNTIYF
TRBV11-2	TRBJ2-3	CASSIIAGADTQYF